This is a list of T cell receptor beta chains from one sample in a study of blood T cell repertoires in COVID-19. The data were produced by immunoSEQ multiplex PCR, yet TCRdb's version contains in-frame clones alone and is incomplete. The sample has fewer than 300,000 clones, 90% seen once. Sequencing was carried out using PBMCs or T cells enriched from blood (not recorded which). The receptor source for this set is a woman under 40 who had recovered from COVID-19. The CDR3 runs from the conserved cysteine through the conserved F or W. D genes are given only for firm matches. Size is stated for part of the rows, as once, few or many counts, or as a class when the clone is expanded.

v_gene: TRBV4-3
abundance: NA
j_gene: TRBJ1-4
d_gene: TRBD1
len: 14
CDR3nt: TGCGCCAGCAGCCTCGGACAGGGCGAGGAAAAACTGTTTTTT
CDR3aa: CASSLGQGEEKLFF

v_gene: TRBV7-2
abundance: NA
j_gene: TRBJ1-6
d_gene: NA
len: 17
CDR3nt: TGTGCCAGCAGCTGGGACATCCATAGCTCCTATAATTCACCCCTCCACTTT
CDR3aa: CASSWDIHSSYNSPLHF

v_gene: TRBV27
abundance: NA
j_gene: TRBJ2-3
d_gene: TRBD1
len: 16
CDR3nt: TGTGCCAGCAGTTCCTCCAGGGGGCTCGGCACAGATACGCAGTATTTT
CDR3aa: CASSSSRGLGTDTQYF

v_gene: TRBV19
abundance: NA
j_gene: TRBJ1-2
d_gene: TRBD1
len: 13
CDR3nt: TGTGCCAGTAGTAGGGACAGGAGCTATGGCTACACCTTC
CDR3aa: CASSRDRSYGYTF

v_gene: TRBV4-3
abundance: NA
j_gene: TRBJ2-3
d_gene: TRBD1
len: 17
CDR3nt: TGCGCCAGCAGCCAGGGGGGGACAGGGGGCCGCACAGATACGCAGTATTTT
CDR3aa: CASSQGGTGGRTDTQYF

v_gene: TRBV6-2/TRBV6-3
abundance: NA
j_gene: TRBJ2-1
d_gene: NA
len: 16
CDR3nt: TGTGCCAGCAGTTACTCCTCCGGGAGCTCCTACAATGAGCAGTTCTTC
CDR3aa: CASSYSSGSSYNEQFF

v_gene: TRBV7-2
abundance: once
j_gene: TRBJ2-2
d_gene: TRBD2
len: 18
CDR3nt: TGTGCCAGCAGCTCACGGACTAGCGGGAGGGGGGCCACCGGGGAGCTGTTTTTT
CDR3aa: CASSSRTSGRGATGELFF

v_gene: TRBV6-2/TRBV6-3
abundance: NA
j_gene: TRBJ1-2
d_gene: TRBD1
len: 15
CDR3nt: TGTGCCAGCAGCAACACTGCAGGGGGAAACTATGGCTACACCTTC
CDR3aa: CASSNTAGGNYGYTF

v_gene: TRBV7-9
abundance: NA
j_gene: TRBJ2-2
d_gene: NA
len: 14
CDR3nt: TGTGCCAGCAGCTTACGGGAAGTGACCGGGGAGCTGTTTTTT
CDR3aa: CASSLREVTGELFF

v_gene: TRBV7-2
abundance: once
j_gene: TRBJ2-1
d_gene: TRBD2
len: 18
CDR3nt: TGTGCCAGCAGCTTAGACTCCGGGTATCCGGGAGGGCTCAATGAGCAGTTCTTC
CDR3aa: CASSLDSGYPGGLNEQFF

v_gene: TRBV2
abundance: NA
j_gene: TRBJ1-5
d_gene: NA
len: 14
CDR3nt: TGTGCCAGCAGTGAATATGCGGCGGGTCAGCCCCAGCATTTT
CDR3aa: CASSEYAAGQPQHF

v_gene: TRBV4-1
abundance: NA
j_gene: TRBJ1-2
d_gene: NA
len: 15
CDR3nt: TGCGCCAGCAGCCAATTAAGTAACGGGGACTATGGCTACACCTTC
CDR3aa: CASSQLSNGDYGYTF

v_gene: TRBV7-9
abundance: NA
j_gene: TRBJ1-1
d_gene: TRBD1
len: 12
CDR3nt: TGTGCCAGCAGCTGGACAGGGTCTGAAGCTTTCTTT
CDR3aa: CASSWTGSEAFF

v_gene: TRBV28
abundance: NA
j_gene: TRBJ2-3
d_gene: NA
len: 14
CDR3nt: TGTGCCAGCAAGAGGAGCGGCAGATCAGATACGCAGTATTTT
CDR3aa: CASKRSGRSDTQYF

v_gene: TRBV27
abundance: NA
j_gene: TRBJ1-2
d_gene: TRBD1
len: 14
CDR3nt: TGTGCCAGCAGTCAATTTGACAGGGCGTATGGCTACACCTTC
CDR3aa: CASSQFDRAYGYTF

v_gene: TRBV28
abundance: NA
j_gene: TRBJ2-2
d_gene: NA
len: 14
CDR3nt: TGTGCCAGCAGTTTTCGGGCTAGCAGCGGGGAGCTGTTTTTT
CDR3aa: CASSFRASSGELFF

v_gene: TRBV7-9
abundance: NA
j_gene: TRBJ2-1
d_gene: TRBD2
len: 15
CDR3nt: TGTGCCAGCAGCTATCCTAGCGGCCCTTTCAATGAGCAGTTCTTC
CDR3aa: CASSYPSGPFNEQFF

v_gene: TRBV6-5
abundance: NA
j_gene: TRBJ2-7
d_gene: NA
len: 11
CDR3nt: TGTGCCAGCGGTAACGGGGACGAGCAGTACTTC
CDR3aa: CASGNGDEQYF

v_gene: TRBV7-9
abundance: NA
j_gene: TRBJ2-2
d_gene: NA
len: 16
CDR3nt: TGTGCCAGCAGCTTAGTGGTCCCCCGGGGCACCGGGGAGCTGTTTTTT
CDR3aa: CASSLVVPRGTGELFF

v_gene: TRBV7-9
abundance: NA
j_gene: TRBJ2-7
d_gene: TRBD1
len: 16
CDR3nt: TGTGCCAGCAGCTTAGAGGTCCGGACAGGGTCTGGGGAGCAGTACTTC
CDR3aa: CASSLEVRTGSGEQYF

v_gene: TRBV30
abundance: once
j_gene: TRBJ1-4
d_gene: TRBD1
len: 15
CDR3nt: TGTGCCTGGACAGGGACAGGGACCCTTAATGAAAAACTGTTTTTT
CDR3aa: CAWTGTGTLNEKLFF

v_gene: TRBV27
abundance: NA
j_gene: TRBJ1-2
d_gene: NA
len: 14
CDR3nt: TGTGCCAGCAGTTTCCGGGACACCGACTATGGCTACACCTTC
CDR3aa: CASSFRDTDYGYTF

v_gene: TRBV7-9
abundance: NA
j_gene: TRBJ2-6
d_gene: TRBD1
len: 18
CDR3nt: TGTGCCAGCAGCTTAATGGGTACAGGGGGTTCTGGGGCCAACGTCCTGACTTTC
CDR3aa: CASSLMGTGGSGANVLTF

v_gene: TRBV7-9
abundance: few
j_gene: TRBJ2-7
d_gene: NA
len: 13
CDR3nt: TGTGCCAGCAGCTTAGATCCGTCCTACGAGCAGTACTTC
CDR3aa: CASSLDPSYEQYF

v_gene: TRBV15
abundance: NA
j_gene: TRBJ1-5
d_gene: TRBD1
len: 16
CDR3nt: TGTGCCACCAGCAGAGGACACTCAGGGGGAAATCAGCCCCAGCATTTT
CDR3aa: CATSRGHSGGNQPQHF

v_gene: TRBV28
abundance: NA
j_gene: TRBJ1-3
d_gene: NA
len: 18
CDR3nt: TGTGCCAGCAGTCCTGCCCCTGGACAGCATAATACTGGAAACACCATATATTTT
CDR3aa: CASSPAPGQHNTGNTIYF

v_gene: TRBV7-7
abundance: NA
j_gene: TRBJ2-3
d_gene: TRBD2
len: 15
CDR3nt: TGTGCTAGCAGCCCCTTACTAGCGGGTACAGATACGCAGTATTTT
CDR3aa: CASSPLLAGTDTQYF

v_gene: TRBV11-2
abundance: once
j_gene: TRBJ2-1
d_gene: TRBD1
len: 16
CDR3nt: TGTGCCAGCAGCTCAACCGGAGAAGACAGGGACAATGAGCAGTTCTTC
CDR3aa: CASSSTGEDRDNEQFF

v_gene: TRBV5-6
abundance: NA
j_gene: TRBJ2-6
d_gene: TRBD1
len: 18
CDR3nt: TGTGCCAGCAGCTTGGTTGGGACAGGGTTTTTTGGGGCCAACGTCCTGACTTTC
CDR3aa: CASSLVGTGFFGANVLTF

v_gene: TRBV5-6
abundance: NA
j_gene: TRBJ2-1
d_gene: NA
len: 12
CDR3nt: TGTGCCAGCAGCTTGGCCCTTAATGAGCAGTTCTTC
CDR3aa: CASSLALNEQFF

v_gene: TRBV5-1
abundance: NA
j_gene: TRBJ2-7
d_gene: TRBD2
len: 15
CDR3nt: TGCGCCAGCAGATTGGTAGCGGGTGGATCCTACGAGCAGTACTTC
CDR3aa: CASRLVAGGSYEQYF

v_gene: TRBV24-1
abundance: once
j_gene: TRBJ1-5
d_gene: TRBD1
len: 18
CDR3nt: TGTGCCACCCGGAATTCGGGACAGGGTCAGGGGATCAATCAGCCCCAGCATTTT
CDR3aa: CATRNSGQGQGINQPQHF

v_gene: TRBV4-1
abundance: once
j_gene: TRBJ2-7
d_gene: TRBD1
len: 15
CDR3nt: TGCGCCAGCAGCATTCGACAGGGAGTCTCCTACGAGCAGTACTTC
CDR3aa: CASSIRQGVSYEQYF

v_gene: TRBV7-9
abundance: once
j_gene: TRBJ1-5
d_gene: NA
len: 14
CDR3nt: TGTGCCAGCAGCTTAGAACACAGGGATCAGCCCCAGCATTTT
CDR3aa: CASSLEHRDQPQHF

v_gene: TRBV3-1/TRBV3-2
abundance: NA
j_gene: TRBJ1-1
d_gene: TRBD1
len: 16
CDR3nt: TGTGCCAGCAGCCAAGCTTCAGACAGGGTTTGGACTGAAGCTTTCTTT
CDR3aa: CASSQASDRVWTEAFF

v_gene: TRBV6-5
abundance: once
j_gene: TRBJ1-1
d_gene: NA
len: 14
CDR3nt: TGTGCCAGCAGTTACCCCGATACGAGGACTGAAGCTTTCTTT
CDR3aa: CASSYPDTRTEAFF

v_gene: TRBV24-1
abundance: NA
j_gene: TRBJ2-2
d_gene: NA
len: 13
CDR3nt: TGTGCCACCAGTGATTACAATTCCGGGGAGCTGTTTTTT
CDR3aa: CATSDYNSGELFF

v_gene: TRBV5-4
abundance: NA
j_gene: TRBJ2-3
d_gene: NA
len: 16
CDR3nt: TGTGCCAGCAGCTTGGGTAAAAAGGGGTGGACAGATACGCAGTATTTT
CDR3aa: CASSLGKKGWTDTQYF

v_gene: TRBV19
abundance: NA
j_gene: TRBJ2-3
d_gene: TRBD2
len: 14
CDR3nt: TGTGCCAGTAGTATAAGACTAGCGTCAGATACGCAGTATTTT
CDR3aa: CASSIRLASDTQYF

v_gene: TRBV7-9
abundance: once
j_gene: TRBJ1-1
d_gene: TRBD1
len: 15
CDR3nt: TGTGCCAGCAGCCCAAGGGACAGGACGCACACTGAAGCTTTCTTT
CDR3aa: CASSPRDRTHTEAFF

v_gene: TRBV6-6
abundance: few
j_gene: TRBJ2-1
d_gene: NA
len: 17
CDR3nt: TGTGCCAGCAGTCCATCGACGGGGGCGGGAGCGTACAATGAGCAGTTCTTC
CDR3aa: CASSPSTGAGAYNEQFF

v_gene: TRBV7-9
abundance: NA
j_gene: TRBJ2-2
d_gene: TRBD2
len: 16
CDR3nt: TGTGCCAGCAGCGAGACCGGGACTAGCCTCTCCGGGGAGCTGTTTTTT
CDR3aa: CASSETGTSLSGELFF

v_gene: TRBV27
abundance: NA
j_gene: TRBJ2-1
d_gene: NA
len: 12
CDR3nt: TGTGCCAGCAGTTTAAACTACGATGAGCAGTTCTTC
CDR3aa: CASSLNYDEQFF

v_gene: TRBV7-6
abundance: NA
j_gene: TRBJ2-5
d_gene: TRBD2
len: 15
CDR3nt: TGTGCCAGCAGCTTACTAGCGGGAGTAGGAGAGACCCAGTACTTC
CDR3aa: CASSLLAGVGETQYF

v_gene: TRBV11-2
abundance: NA
j_gene: TRBJ2-1
d_gene: NA
len: 12
CDR3nt: TGTGCCAGCAGCTTAACAGGTGGTGAGCAGTTCTTC
CDR3aa: CASSLTGGEQFF

v_gene: TRBV9
abundance: NA
j_gene: TRBJ1-3
d_gene: TRBD1
len: 16
CDR3nt: TGTGCCAGCAGCGTAGAGGGGACAGGGACTGGAAACACCATATATTTT
CDR3aa: CASSVEGTGTGNTIYF

v_gene: TRBV27
abundance: once
j_gene: TRBJ2-1
d_gene: TRBD1
len: 14
CDR3nt: TGTGCCACCAACGCCGGGACAGTTTACAATGAGCAGTTCTTC
CDR3aa: CATNAGTVYNEQFF

v_gene: TRBV5-4
abundance: once
j_gene: TRBJ1-2
d_gene: NA
len: 13
CDR3nt: TGTGCCAGCAGCACCCAGGAATACTATGGCTACACCTTC
CDR3aa: CASSTQEYYGYTF

v_gene: TRBV5-4
abundance: NA
j_gene: TRBJ1-2
d_gene: TRBD1
len: 14
CDR3nt: TGTGCCAGCAGCTTGGGGCAGGGGGGCTATGGCTACACCTTC
CDR3aa: CASSLGQGGYGYTF

v_gene: TRBV5-1
abundance: NA
j_gene: TRBJ2-1
d_gene: TRBD2
len: 14
CDR3nt: TGCGCCAGCAGCCCCAGACTAGCGTACAATGAGCAGTTCTTC
CDR3aa: CASSPRLAYNEQFF

v_gene: TRBV3-1/TRBV3-2
abundance: NA
j_gene: TRBJ2-5
d_gene: NA
len: 16
CDR3nt: TGTGCCAGCAGCCAAGATGAGGCTCTCTACCAAGAGACCCAGTACTTC
CDR3aa: CASSQDEALYQETQYF